The sample holds a few counts of the clone carrying this T cell receptor beta chain. Clones were sequenced by immunoSEQ multiplex PCR, and TCRdb holds only the in-frame ones, with some missing. Of about 40,000 clones listed, over 70% are singletons. Germline CDR1 is MDHEN and CDR2 is SYDVKM. The germline V and J ends were trimmed by 2 bases and 4 bases, with 8 bases remaining between them. CDR3 length: 13 amino acids. The record originates from a study of PD-L1 blockade in urothelial cancer. In the study overall: Chemotherapy regimens numbering 0 to 3 had been given to patients. T cell content in blood samples showed a median of approximately 140,000.

The rearrangement joins TRBV28 to TRBJ1-1, with a tentative D call TRBD1 (6 bases). The clonotype was recovered from a man aged 55 to 69 with urothelial cancer. The sample was PBMCs, taken around atezolizumab (anti-PD-L1) treatment. The CDR3 loop reads CASSLGRGTEAFF. The CDR3, as DNA: TGTGCCAGCAGTTTAGGCAGGGGCACTGAAGCTTTCTTT.